The clone carrying this T cell receptor (beta chain) was recorded many times. The data belong to a study of metastatic and nonmetastatic thyroid tumors. Study summary: Both malignant and benign thyroid patients supplied peripheral blood and tumor or nodule tissue samples, across which the repertoires of these patients were then compared.

Germline V gene lookup returns CDR1 SGHAT and CDR2 FQDESV (reference sequence). The CDR3 is 16 amino acids. The V gene lost 5 bases and the J gene lost 6 bases, with 20 bases spanning the gap. MiXCR was used by TCRdb to re-call the PCR reads. The table includes about 37,000 clones, about 14% detected once. All patients reached thyroid surgery having received no treatment beforehand. The source material was blood. The source of this sequence is a female donor with papillary thyroid cancer or a benign thyroid nodule (not recorded which). Some clones in this sample may be carry-over from other donors' samples. The chain combines TRBV11-1 with TRBJ2-1; tentative D call: TRBD1 (5 bases). The CDR3 nucleotides read TGTGCCAGCAGCCCCCCCTATCAGACAGCAGGCAATGAGCAGTTCTTC. Protein: CASSPPYQTAGNEQFF.